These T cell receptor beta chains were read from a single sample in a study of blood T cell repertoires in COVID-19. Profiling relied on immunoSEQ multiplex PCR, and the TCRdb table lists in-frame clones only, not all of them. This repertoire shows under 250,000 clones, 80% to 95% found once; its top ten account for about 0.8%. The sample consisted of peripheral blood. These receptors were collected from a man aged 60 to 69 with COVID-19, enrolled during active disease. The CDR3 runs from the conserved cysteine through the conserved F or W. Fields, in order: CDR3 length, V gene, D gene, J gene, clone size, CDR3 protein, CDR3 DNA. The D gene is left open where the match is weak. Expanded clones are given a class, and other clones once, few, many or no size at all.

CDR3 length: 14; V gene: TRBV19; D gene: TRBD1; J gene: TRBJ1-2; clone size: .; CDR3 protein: CASSRDRENYGYTF; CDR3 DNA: TGTGCCAGTAGTAGGGACAGGGAGAACTATGGCTACACCTTC
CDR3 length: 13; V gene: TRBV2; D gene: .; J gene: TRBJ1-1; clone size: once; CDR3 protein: CASNGGSNTEAFF; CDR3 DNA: TGTGCCAGCAACGGGGGATCGAACACTGAAGCTTTCTTT
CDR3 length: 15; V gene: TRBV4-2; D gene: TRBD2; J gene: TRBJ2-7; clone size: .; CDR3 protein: CASSQAGTSGYEQYF; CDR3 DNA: TGTGCCAGCAGCCAAGCCGGGACTAGCGGGTACGAGCAGTACTTC
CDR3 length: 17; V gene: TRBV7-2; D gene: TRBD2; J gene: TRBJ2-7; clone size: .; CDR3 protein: CASSRGTSGNKAYEQYF; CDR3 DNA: TGTGCCAGCAGCCGCGGCACTAGCGGAAACAAGGCCTACGAGCAGTACTTC
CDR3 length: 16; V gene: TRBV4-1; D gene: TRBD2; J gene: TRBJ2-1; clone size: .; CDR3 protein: CASSLSGSRRTNEQFF; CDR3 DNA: TGCGCCAGCAGCCTTAGCGGGAGCCGGAGGACCAATGAGCAGTTCTTC
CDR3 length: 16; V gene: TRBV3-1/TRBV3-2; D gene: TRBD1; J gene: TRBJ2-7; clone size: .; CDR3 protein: CASSQGYGTGTFEQYF; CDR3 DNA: TGTGCCAGCAGCCAAGGCTACGGGACAGGGACCTTCGAGCAGTACTTC
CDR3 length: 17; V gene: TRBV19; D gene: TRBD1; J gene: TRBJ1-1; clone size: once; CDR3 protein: CASSIGRGAWMNTEAFF; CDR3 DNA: TGTGCCAGTAGTATAGGCAGGGGGGCCTGGATGAACACTGAAGCTTTCTTT
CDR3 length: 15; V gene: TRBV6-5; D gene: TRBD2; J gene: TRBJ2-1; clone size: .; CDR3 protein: CASATRGGLDNEQFF; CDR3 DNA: TGTGCCAGCGCAACCCGCGGGGGGCTAGACAATGAGCAGTTCTTC
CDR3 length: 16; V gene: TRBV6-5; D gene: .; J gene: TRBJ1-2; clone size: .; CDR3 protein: CASSFLAGGLDDGYTF; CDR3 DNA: .
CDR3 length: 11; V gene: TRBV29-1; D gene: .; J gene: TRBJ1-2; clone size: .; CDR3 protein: CSVEGTSGYTF; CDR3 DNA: TGCAGCGTTGAAGGTACTTCAGGCTACACCTTC
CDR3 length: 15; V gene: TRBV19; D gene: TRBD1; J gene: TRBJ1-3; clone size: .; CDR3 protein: CASWDRGSSGNTIYF; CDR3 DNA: TGTGCCTCCTGGGACAGGGGAAGCTCTGGAAACACCATATATTTT
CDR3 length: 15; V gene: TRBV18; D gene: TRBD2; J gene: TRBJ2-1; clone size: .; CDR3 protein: CASSPVASGSNEQFF; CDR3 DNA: TGTGCCAGCTCACCGGTGGCTAGCGGGAGCAATGAGCAGTTCTTC
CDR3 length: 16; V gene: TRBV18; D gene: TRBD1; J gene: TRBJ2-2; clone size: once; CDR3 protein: CASSPPDRRNTGELFF; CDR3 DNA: TGTGCCAGCTCACCACCGGACAGGAGGAACACCGGGGAGCTGTTTTTT
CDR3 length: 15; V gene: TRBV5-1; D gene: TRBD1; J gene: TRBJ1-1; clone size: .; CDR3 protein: CASSQGDTGGTEAFF; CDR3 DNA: TGCGCCAGCAGCCAAGGCGATACAGGGGGAACTGAAGCTTTCTTT
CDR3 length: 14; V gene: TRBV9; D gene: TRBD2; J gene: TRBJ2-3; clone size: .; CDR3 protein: CASSATSGGDTQYF; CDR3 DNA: TGTGCCAGCAGCGCTACTAGCGGGGGAGATACGCAGTATTTT
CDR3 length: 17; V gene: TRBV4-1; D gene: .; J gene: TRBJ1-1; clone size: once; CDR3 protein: CASSQEIGQVPSTEAFF; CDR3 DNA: TGCGCCAGCAGCCAAGAGATAGGACAAGTTCCCTCAACTGAAGCTTTCTTT
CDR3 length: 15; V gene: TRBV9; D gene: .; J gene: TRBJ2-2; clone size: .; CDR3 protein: CASSVDGGWTGELFF; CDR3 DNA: TGTGCCAGCAGCGTAGATGGGGGCTGGACCGGGGAGCTGTTTTTT
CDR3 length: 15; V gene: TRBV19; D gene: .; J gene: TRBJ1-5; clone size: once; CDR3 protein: CASSIGGGSNQPQHF; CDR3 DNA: TGTGCCAGTAGTATTGGGGGGGGAAGCAATCAGCCCCAGCATTTT
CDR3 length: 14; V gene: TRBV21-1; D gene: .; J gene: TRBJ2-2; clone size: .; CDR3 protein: CASGPLMNTGELFF; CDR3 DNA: TGTGCCAGCGGTCCCCTAATGAACACCGGGGAGCTGTTTTTT
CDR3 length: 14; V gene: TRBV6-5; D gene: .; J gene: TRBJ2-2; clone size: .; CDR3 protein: CASSQGRDTGELFF; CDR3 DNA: TGTGCCAGCAGTCAGGGTAGGGACACCGGGGAGCTGTTTTTT
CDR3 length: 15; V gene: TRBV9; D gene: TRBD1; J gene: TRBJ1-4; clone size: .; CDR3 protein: CASSRGQGPTQKLFF; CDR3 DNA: TGTGCCAGCAGCCGAGGACAGGGCCCGACCCAAAAACTGTTTTTT
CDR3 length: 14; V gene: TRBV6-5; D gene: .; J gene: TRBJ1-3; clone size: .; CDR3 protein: CASSLQYSGNTIYF; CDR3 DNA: TGTGCCAGCAGCCTCCAGTACTCTGGAAACACCATATATTTT
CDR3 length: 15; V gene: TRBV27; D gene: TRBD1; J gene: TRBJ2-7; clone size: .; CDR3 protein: CASTPSGTGGGEQYF; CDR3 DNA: TGTGCCAGCACCCCCTCCGGGACAGGGGGCGGCGAGCAGTACTTC
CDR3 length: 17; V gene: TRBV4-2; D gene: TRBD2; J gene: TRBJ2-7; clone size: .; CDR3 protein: CASSQSTSGSWGYEQYF; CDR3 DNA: TGTGCCAGCAGCCAGAGCACTAGCGGGAGTTGGGGCTACGAGCAGTACTTC
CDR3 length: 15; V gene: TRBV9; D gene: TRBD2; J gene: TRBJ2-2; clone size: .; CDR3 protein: CASSVVGSGSGELFF; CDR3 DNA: TGTGCCAGCAGCGTAGTAGGGAGCGGGAGCGGGGAGCTGTTTTTT
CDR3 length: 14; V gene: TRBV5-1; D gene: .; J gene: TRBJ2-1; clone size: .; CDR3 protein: CASNSDRPHNEQFF; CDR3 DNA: TGCGCCAGCAACTCGGACAGACCACACAATGAGCAGTTCTTC
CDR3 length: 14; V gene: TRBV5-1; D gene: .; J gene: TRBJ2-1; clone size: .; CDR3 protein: CASSLESSYNEQFF; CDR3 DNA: TGCGCCAGCAGCTTGGAGAGCTCCTACAATGAGCAGTTCTTC
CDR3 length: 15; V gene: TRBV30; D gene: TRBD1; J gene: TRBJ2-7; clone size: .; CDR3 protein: CAWSVGGTGTYEQYF; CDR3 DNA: TGTGCCTGGAGTGTAGGGGGGACAGGGACCTACGAGCAGTACTTC
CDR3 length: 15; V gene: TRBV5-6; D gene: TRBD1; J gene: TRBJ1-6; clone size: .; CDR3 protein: CASSFYDRGTSPLHF; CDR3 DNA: TGTGCCAGCAGCTTTTACGACAGGGGAACGTCACCCCTCCACTTT
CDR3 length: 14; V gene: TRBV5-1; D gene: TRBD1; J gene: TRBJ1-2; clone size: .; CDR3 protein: CASSPFGQENGYTF; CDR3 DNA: TGCGCCAGCAGCCCCTTTGGACAGGAGAATGGCTACACCTTC
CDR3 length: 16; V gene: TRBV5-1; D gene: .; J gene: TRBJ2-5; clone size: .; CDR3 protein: CASSQQPGGRMETQYF; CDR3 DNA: TGCGCCAGCAGCCAACAACCCGGGGGTCGGATGGAGACCCAGTACTTC
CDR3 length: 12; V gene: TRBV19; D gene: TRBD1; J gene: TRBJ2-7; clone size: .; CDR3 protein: CASRDRGYEQYF; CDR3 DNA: TGTGCCAGTAGGGACAGGGGCTACGAGCAGTACTTC
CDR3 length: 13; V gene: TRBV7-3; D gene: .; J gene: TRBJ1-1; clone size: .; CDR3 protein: CASSLLTNTEAFF; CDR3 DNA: TGTGCCAGCAGCTTACTGACAAACACTGAAGCTTTCTTT
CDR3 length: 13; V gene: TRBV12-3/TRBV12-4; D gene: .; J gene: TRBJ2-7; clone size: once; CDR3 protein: CASSLRGSYEQYF; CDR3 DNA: TGTGCCAGCAGTTTACGGGGGTCCTACGAGCAGTACTTC
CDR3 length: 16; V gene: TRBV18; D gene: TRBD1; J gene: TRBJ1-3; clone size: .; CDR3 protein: CASSPPTGGRGNTIYF; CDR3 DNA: TGTGCCAGCTCACCCCCGACAGGGGGACGCGGAAACACCATATATTTT
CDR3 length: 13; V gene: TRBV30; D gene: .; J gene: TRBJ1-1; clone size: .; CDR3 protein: CAWSTNRATEAFF; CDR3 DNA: TGTGCCTGGAGTACGAACAGGGCCACTGAAGCTTTCTTT
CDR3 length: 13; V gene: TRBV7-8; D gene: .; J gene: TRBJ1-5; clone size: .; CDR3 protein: CASSFVDSQPQHF; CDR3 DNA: TGTGCCAGCAGCTTCGTTGACAGCCAGCCCCAGCATTTT
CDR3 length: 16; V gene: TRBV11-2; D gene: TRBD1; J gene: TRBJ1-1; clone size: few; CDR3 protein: CASSRLRGTENTEAFF; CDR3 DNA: TGTGCCAGCAGCCGCCTCAGGGGGACAGAGAACACTGAAGCTTTCTTT
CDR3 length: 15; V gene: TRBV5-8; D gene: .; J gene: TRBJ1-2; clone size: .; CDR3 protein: CASSSPAPRGYGYTF; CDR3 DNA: TGTGCCAGCAGCTCCCCGGCCCCCCGGGGCTATGGCTACACCTTC
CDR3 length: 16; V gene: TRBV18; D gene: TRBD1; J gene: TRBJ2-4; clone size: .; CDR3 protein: CASSPRSTGQGSIQYF; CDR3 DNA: TGTGCCAGCTCACCTAGGTCAACCGGACAGGGAAGCATTCAGTACTTC
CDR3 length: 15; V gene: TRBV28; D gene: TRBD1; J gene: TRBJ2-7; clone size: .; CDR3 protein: CASRLGGTGTHEQYF; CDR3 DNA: TGTGCCAGCAGATTGGGGGGGACAGGGACCCACGAGCAGTACTTC
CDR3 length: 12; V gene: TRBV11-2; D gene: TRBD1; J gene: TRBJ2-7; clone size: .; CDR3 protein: CASRDRGPEQYF; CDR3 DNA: TGTGCCAGCAGAGACAGGGGGCCCGAGCAGTACTTC
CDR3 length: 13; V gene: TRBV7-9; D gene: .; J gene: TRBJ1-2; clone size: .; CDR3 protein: CASSFGYPEGYTF; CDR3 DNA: TGTGCCAGCAGCTTCGGTTACCCCGAAGGCTACACCTTC
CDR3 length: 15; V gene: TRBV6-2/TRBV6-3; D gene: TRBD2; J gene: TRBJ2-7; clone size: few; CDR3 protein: CASSGVSGSFDEQYF; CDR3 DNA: TGTGCCAGCAGTGGCGTTAGCGGGAGTTTCGACGAGCAGTACTTC
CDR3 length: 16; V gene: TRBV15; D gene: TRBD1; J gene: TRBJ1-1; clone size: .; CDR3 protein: CATSRDRGRGLTEAFF; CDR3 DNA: TGTGCCACCAGCAGAGATCGGGGCAGGGGGCTCACTGAAGCTTTCTTT
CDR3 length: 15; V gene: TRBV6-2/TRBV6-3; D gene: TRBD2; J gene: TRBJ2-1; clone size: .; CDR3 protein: CASSSRLAGYNEQFF; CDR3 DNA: TGTGCCAGCAGTTCCCGACTAGCGGGGTACAATGAGCAGTTCTTC
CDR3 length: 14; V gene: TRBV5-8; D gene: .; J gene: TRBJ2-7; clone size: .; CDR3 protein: CASSLGGVSYEQYF; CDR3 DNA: TGTGCCAGCAGCTTGGGCGGAGTCTCCTACGAGCAGTACTTC
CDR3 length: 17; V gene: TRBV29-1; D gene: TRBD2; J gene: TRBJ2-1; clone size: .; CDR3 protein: CSVPFVTSGKGYNEQFF; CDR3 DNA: TGCAGCGTTCCCTTCGTTACTAGCGGGAAAGGTTACAATGAGCAGTTCTTC
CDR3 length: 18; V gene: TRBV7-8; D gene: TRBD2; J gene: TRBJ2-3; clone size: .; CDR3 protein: CASSPTAGLAGPSVTQYF; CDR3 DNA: TGTGCCAGCAGCCCAACTGCTGGACTAGCGGGACCTAGCGTTACGCAGTATTTT
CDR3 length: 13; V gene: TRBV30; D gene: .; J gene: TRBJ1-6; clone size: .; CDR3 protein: CAWSEALNSPLHF; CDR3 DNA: TGTGCCTGGAGTGAAGCCCTTAATTCACCCCTCCACTTT
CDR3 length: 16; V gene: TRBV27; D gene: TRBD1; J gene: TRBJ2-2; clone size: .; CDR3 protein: CASGGRTGALVRELFF; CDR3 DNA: TGTGCCAGCGGTGGGAGGACAGGGGCTCTCGTTAGGGAGCTGTTTTTT
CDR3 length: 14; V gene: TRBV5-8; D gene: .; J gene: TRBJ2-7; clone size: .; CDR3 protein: CASSLVSGTYEQYF; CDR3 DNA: TGTGCCAGCAGCTTAGTGAGCGGAACCTACGAGCAGTACTTC
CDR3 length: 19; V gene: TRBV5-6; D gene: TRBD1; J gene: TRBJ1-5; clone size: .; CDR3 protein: CASSLDWGQGVGSNQPQHF; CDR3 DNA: TGTGCCAGCAGCTTGGATTGGGGACAGGGAGTGGGAAGCAATCAGCCCCAGCATTTT